This T cell receptor beta chain was documented in a study of PD-1 blockade in classical Hodgkin lymphoma. This CDR3 contains 15 residues. CDR1 SGHNT and CDR2 YENEEA come from the germline V gene. Data came from immunoSEQ multiplex PCR; TCRdb stores just in-frame clones and leaves some out. This sample has over 20,000 clones, with roughly 85% found just once. This clone has a single count. An end of the junction does not agree with germline; a read error may underlie this. Indicated time point: cycle 4 day 1 (C4D1), after more than five weeks of nivolumab. Exposure to brentuximab vedotin varied, and each patient had relapsed following autologous stem cell transplantation.

V is TRBV11-3 and J is TRBJ2-3; 9 bases fit TRBD2. The source was peripheral blood mononuclear cells (PBMCs), collected before the fourth cycle of nivolumab. This clonotype was obtained from a human donor with classical Hodgkin lymphoma. The DNA of the CDR3 is TGTGCCAGCGGCTTAGCGGGAGAGAATACAGATACGCAGTATTTT. It translates to CASGLAGENTDTQYF.